What follows are 21 T cell receptor beta chains derived from one specimen sequenced in a study of T cell responses to AZD1222 COVID-19 vaccine. Clones were sequenced by immunoSEQ multiplex PCR, and TCRdb holds only the in-frame ones, with some missing. The sample holds 100,000 to 120,000 clones; 81% are singletons and the top ten take 4% to 5%. Sequences were derived from peripheral blood, sampled on day 0 of AZD1222 vaccination. The source of these receptors is an adult in good health.

This clone was recorded once. The chain uses TRBV10-3 and TRBJ2-1; TRBD1 matches 7 bases. With 3 bases clipped from V and 10 bases from J, the junction kept 6 bases outside the gene matches. The CDR3 has 13 amino acids. Germline assignment: CDR1 ENHRY and CDR2 SYGVKD. The DNA of the CDR3 is TGTGCCATCAGTGAAGAGGGGGCAGGGGAGCAGTTCTTC. This translates into CAISEEGAGEQFF.

This chain links TRBV12-3 or TRBV12-4 with TRBJ1-1, with a tentative D call TRBD1 (6 bases). The germline V and J ends were trimmed by 7 bases and 1 base, with 10 bases remaining between them. The CDR3 covers 13 residues. As DNA, the CDR3 is TGTGCCAGCAAGCGGGGGGCGAACACTGAAGCTTTCTTT. Its translation: CASKRGANTEAFF.

The rearrangement joins TRBV7-2 to TRBJ2-5; 12 bases fit TRBD2. The germline V gene encodes CDR1 SGHTA and CDR2 FQGNSA. The CDR3 is made up of 17 amino acids. Trimming removed 5 bases from V and 8 bases from J; junction bases left unmatched: 15. The CDR3 DNA follows: TGTGCCAGCAGCCTGGCAGGAACTAGCGGGGGGTCCGTCACCCAGTACTTC. Protein product: CASSLAGTSGGSVTQYF.

The rearrangement links TRBV2 to TRBJ2-1, with no clear D. Trimming shortened V by 6 bases and J by 3 bases, and 9 bases separated the two germline ends. Germline-derived CDR1 and CDR2 are SNHLY and FYNNEI. This CDR3 is built from 13 residues. CDR3 loop: CASSPDVYNEQFF. In nucleotides, the CDR3 is TGTGCCAGCAGCCCGGACGTCTACAATGAGCAGTTCTTC.

In DNA form, the CDR3 reads TGTGCCAGTAGTGTGACAGGGTCCTACAATGAGCAGTTCTTC. Amino acid sequence: CASSVTGSYNEQFF. The chain couples TRBV19 to TRBJ2-1; TRBD1 agrees at 7 bases. This CDR3 spans 14 amino acids. V trimming: 5 bases; J trimming: 1 base; junction bases outside the gene matches: 2. Germline lookup yields CDR1 LNHDA and CDR2 SQIVND (reference sequence).

This clone was picked up one time. The rearrangement links TRBV18 to TRBJ1-4, with 11 bases fitting TRBD1. The CDR3 loop spans 16 amino acids. From germline, CDR1 is KGHSH and CDR2 LQKENI. V shed 4 bases and J 6 bases; nucleotides not matched to a gene: 7. CDR3 bases: TGTGCCAGCTCACTAGGACAGGGGGCAAAGGATGAAAAACTGTTTTTT. It is translated as CASSLGQGAKDEKLFF.

V gene TRBV28 combines with J gene TRBJ1-3; TRBD1 matches at 10 bases. The CDR3 is 14 amino acids. Germline CDR1 and CDR2: MDHEN and SYDVKM. V shed 6 bases, J shed 6 bases, and the junction held 5 bases outside the gene matches. CDR3 DNA: TGTGCCAGCAGAACCGGGACAGGGGCAAACACCATATATTTT. Its protein product is CASRTGTGANTIYF.

This chain connects TRBV14 to TRBJ1-6; D gene ambiguous. Trimming cost V 6 bases and J 2 bases, with 5 bases left between them. The germline V gene encodes CDR1 SGHDN and CDR2 FVKESK. This CDR3 region has 13 residues. The CDR3, as DNA: TGTGCCAGCAGTGAAGCCTATAATTCACCCCTCCACTTT. Protein: CASSEAYNSPLHF.

The V call is TRBV10-2, the J call TRBJ1-2, with 7 bases fitting TRBD1. Germline lookup yields CDR1 WSHSY and CDR2 SAAADI. J lost 8 bases, V lost 6 bases, and 9 bases had no gene match. The CDR3 sequence is 13 residues long. The DNA of the CDR3 is TGCGCCAGCAGCTCGACAGGGAGCGGAGGCTACACCTTC. Translation: CASSSTGSGGYTF.

The chain links TRBV9 to TRBJ2-7; 7 nucleotides match TRBD1. The CDR3 spans 12 residues. Germline CDR1 and CDR2: SGDLS and YYNGEE. The junction had 4 bases not matched to a gene; V was cut back by 4 bases and J by 6 bases. CDR3 bases: TGTGCCAGCAGCCCGACAGGGTTCGAGCAGTACTTC. Translated, it gives CASSPTGFEQYF. The entire variable domain, with the rest obtained from reference TRBV9 and TRBJ2-7, is as follows: DSGVTQTPKHLITATGQRVTLRCSPRSGDLSVYWYQQSLDQGLQFLIQYYNGEERAKGNILERFSAQQFPDLHSELNLSSLELGDSALYFCASSPTGFEQYFGPGTRLTVT.

The chain couples TRBV9 to TRBJ2-7; a weak D match, TRBD1 (6 bases). The CDR3 consists of 15 residues. Germline V gives CDR1 SGDLS, CDR2 YYNGEE. Trimming shortened V by 0 bases and J by 0 bases, and 10 bases separated the two germline ends. CDR3 bases: TGTGCCAGCAGCGTAGGGGACATCTTCTCCTACGAGCAGTACTTC. It translates to CASSVGDIFSYEQYF.

V usage is TRBV7-9 and J usage is TRBJ2-1, with 9 bases matching TRBD2. This CDR3 spans 16 amino acids. The V gene's germline CDR1 is SEHNR and CDR2 FQNEAQ (reference sequence). V lost 4 bases, J lost 8 bases, and 12 bases stayed unmatched. The chain's CDR3 is CASSSGTSKEVDEQFF. The CDR3 DNA follows: TGTGCCAGCAGCTCGGGGACTAGCAAGGAGGTCGATGAGCAGTTCTTC.

The J gene is TRBJ2-1, the V gene TRBV10-1; D unresolved. The CDR3 length is 14 residues. From germline, CDR1 is WNHNN and CDR2 SYGVQD (reference sequence). The V and J ends lost 2 bases and 2 bases respectively, with 7 bases between them. The CDR3 sequence: CASSEGGTYNEQFF. Written as DNA, the CDR3 is TGCGCCAGCAGTGAGGGCGGAACCTACAATGAGCAGTTCTTC.

The CDR3 sequence: CASRMTGADTQYF. The CDR3 DNA follows: TGCGCCAGCAGGATGACAGGGGCGGATACGCAGTATTTT. The chain combines TRBV10-1 with TRBJ2-3; TRBD1 agrees at 8 bases. The CDR3 loop spans 13 amino acids. Per germline, CDR1 WNHNN and CDR2 SYGVQD (reference sequence). V gave up 6 bases and J gave up 6 bases; unmatched junction bases: 5.

V and J are TRBV7-2 and TRBJ1-5; TRBD1 might be the D (5 bases). CDR3 length: 18 residues. Germline V CDR1 and CDR2: SGHTA, FQGNSA. Between the trimmed V and J ends, which lost 1 base and 0 bases, there was a span of 16 bases. This CDR3 reads CASSLGGAGQGSNQPQHF. The CDR3 DNA is TGTGCCAGCAGCTTAGGAGGGGCGGGGCAGGGTAGCAATCAGCCCCAGCATTTT.

The rearrangement uses TRBV7-2 and TRBJ2-1; 8 nucleotides match TRBD2. This CDR3 spans 12 amino acids. Germline V gene data show CDR1 as SGHTA and CDR2 as FQGNSA. Losses at the gene ends were 5 bases for V and 12 bases for J; bases not matched to a gene: 6. The chain's CDR3 is CASSLAGGGQFF. The DNA of the CDR3 is TGTGCCAGCAGCCTGGCGGGGGGTGGGCAGTTCTTC.

This chain links TRBV20-1 with TRBJ2-1, with 7 nucleotides matching TRBD2. Trimming removed 3 bases from V and 0 bases from J; junction bases left unmatched: 5. CDR1 and CDR2 (germline): DFQATT, SNEGSKA (reference sequence). The CDR3 is 15 residues long. The CDR3 region has the DNA TGCAGTGCTAGTTTGCGGGAGTACTCCTACAATGAGCAGTTCTTC. It is translated as CSASLREYSYNEQFF.

The chain carries TRBV5-4 and TRBJ2-7; 7 bases map to TRBD1. This CDR3 region has 16 residues. V lost 0 bases, J lost 4 bases, and 10 bases stayed unmatched. The germline V gene encodes CDR1 SGHNT and CDR2 YYREEE (reference sequence). For the CDR3, the DNA is TGTGCCAGCAGCTTGGCCGGACAGGCGTCTTTTTACGAGCAGTACTTC. It specifies CASSLAGQASFYEQYF.

This clone was detected only once. The chain joins TRBV9 to TRBJ1-6; 10 positions agree with TRBD1. There are 15 residues in the CDR3. V was clipped by 3 bases and J by 7 bases; unmatched bases: 4. Germline V CDR1 and CDR2: SGDLS, YYNGEE. CDR3 bases: TGTGCCAGCAGCGGGCGACAGGGGGCAAATTCACCCCTCCACTTT. Translation gives CASSGRQGANSPLHF.

V usage is TRBV7-2 and J usage is TRBJ2-1, with 12 bases aligning to TRBD2. The V gene end was trimmed by 0 bases and the J gene end by 7 bases; junction bases not matched to a gene: 10. Germline lookup yields CDR1 SGHTA and CDR2 FQGNSA. The CDR3 has 18 residues. CDR3 sequence reads: CASSLATSGRRRGNEQFF. The DNA of the CDR3 is TGTGCCAGCAGCTTAGCGACTAGCGGGAGAAGAAGGGGGAATGAGCAGTTCTTC.

This rearrangement joins TRBV15 to TRBJ1-2; 7 bases are a match to TRBD1. The CDR3 is 15 amino acids. Germline CDR1 is LNHNV and CDR2 is YYDKDF (reference sequence). Trimming at V came to 4 bases and at J to 4 bases, leaving 9 bases not matched to a gene. The DNA for the CDR3 is TGTGCCACCAGCATCGATCCTAGACAGGGCTATGGCTACACCTTC. Encoded protein: CATSIDPRQGYGYTF.